A single sample gave rise to the 9 T cell receptor beta chains below, sequenced in a study of T cells in Graves' hyperthyroidism and ophthalmopathy. TCR beta CDR3 region amplification was performed from RNA transcripts. The TCR CDR3 first-round RT-PCR relied on the HTBI primer set. TCRdb re-called the multiplex PCR reads with MiXCR, one entry per CDR3 protein. The sample holds about 600,000 distinct CDR3 sequences, around 15% seen once. Sequences were obtained from blood. These receptors came from a woman in her forties with Graves' ophthalmopathy.

This clonotype was picked up many times. The chain uses TRBV27 and TRBJ2-3, with D perhaps TRBD2 (6 bases). This CDR3 spans 15 amino acids. V was shortened by 8 bases and J by 0 bases, with 15 bases between the two germline ends. CDR1 is MNHEY and CDR2 is SMNVEV in the germline V gene (reference sequence). The CDR3, as DNA: TGTGCCAGCGTCCGGCGGGACCCGAGCACAGATACGCAGTATTTT. It translates to CASVRRDPSTDTQYF.

This clonotype was found a few times. The chain joins TRBV30 to TRBJ1-2; D is ambiguous. Germline lookup yields CDR1 GTSNPN and CDR2 SVGIG (reference sequence). The length of the CDR3 is 12 residues. The CDR3 here is CAQQDPNYGYTF. The CDR3 region has the DNA TGTGCGCAGCAAGATCCTAACTATGGCTACACCTTC.

Concerning this clonotype: One end of the junction fails to match germline, which may point to a read error. This chain joins TRBV5-1 and TRBJ1-3, with D perhaps matching TRBD1 (5 bases). The germline V gene encodes CDR1 SGHRS and CDR2 YFSETQ. This CDR3 region has 16 residues. The CDR3 here is CASSLDTGLAGNTIYF. In DNA form, the CDR3 reads TGTGCCAGCAGCCTTGACACAGGCCTAGCTGGAAACACCATATATTTT.

Ten or more counts support this clonotype. This sequence joins TRBV12-3 or TRBV12-4 and TRBJ2-7; 8 bases line up with TRBD1. The CDR3 loop spans 14 amino acids. Trimming took 5 bases from V and 4 from J; bases not matched to a gene: 7. The CDR3 protein is CASSRTGGPYEQYF. The CDR3 bases are TGTGCCAGCAGTCGAACAGGGGGTCCGTACGAGCAGTACTTC.

A note on this clonotype: A much larger clonotype is one base distant, so this may be a read error. DNA for the CDR3: TGTGCCAGCAGATATAGCAATCAGCCCCAGCATTTT. This gives the protein CASRYSNQPQHF. V gene TRBV2 combines with J gene TRBJ1-5, with D unclear. The CDR3 has 12 residues. V gave up 6 bases and J gave up 0 bases, with 3 bases separating them. CDR1 and CDR2 (germline): SNHLY, FYNNEI.

The gene calls are TRBV19 and TRBJ2-2; D uncertain. The germline gives CDR1 LNHDA, CDR2 SQIVND (reference sequence). The V end was cut by 3 bases, the J end by 7 bases, with 9 bases between. The CDR3 has 13 amino acids. CDR3 in amino acids: CASSMTRNGELFF. DNA of the CDR3: TGTGCCAGTAGTATGACAAGGAACGGGGAGCTGTTTTTT.

The CDR3 DNA reads TGCAGTGCCAGACAGGGGACGAATTCACCCCTCCACTTT. Translated, it gives CSARQGTNSPLHF. The chain recombines TRBV20-1 with TRBJ1-6, with TRBD1 identical over 8 bases. V was clipped by 6 bases and J by 7 bases; unmatched bases: 5. This CDR3 has 13 residues. Germline CDR1 and CDR2: DFQATT and SNEGSKA (reference sequence).

The rearrangement uses TRBV25-1 and TRBJ1-2; 7 bases are a match to TRBD1. The CDR3 extends over 16 amino acids. Losses at the gene ends were 5 bases for V and 9 bases for J; bases not matched to a gene: 18. Germline-derived CDR1 and CDR2 are MGHDK and SYGVNS. In DNA form, the CDR3 reads TGTGCCAGCAGTCTCACCGGGACAGTTGGCCCCTCTAGCTACACCTTC. The encoded protein is CASSLTGTVGPSSYTF.

This clonotype showed up just a few times. The chain combines TRBV10-3 with TRBJ2-3; 7 bases agree with TRBD2. The CDR3 is 14 residues long. The V gene end was trimmed by 11 bases and the J gene end by 1 base; junction bases not matched to a gene: 9. From germline, CDR1 is ENHRY and CDR2 SYGVKD. DNA of the CDR3: TGTGCCGCCCGGGGGGATTTCGGCACAGATACGCAGTATTTT. Translating gives CAARGDFGTDTQYF.